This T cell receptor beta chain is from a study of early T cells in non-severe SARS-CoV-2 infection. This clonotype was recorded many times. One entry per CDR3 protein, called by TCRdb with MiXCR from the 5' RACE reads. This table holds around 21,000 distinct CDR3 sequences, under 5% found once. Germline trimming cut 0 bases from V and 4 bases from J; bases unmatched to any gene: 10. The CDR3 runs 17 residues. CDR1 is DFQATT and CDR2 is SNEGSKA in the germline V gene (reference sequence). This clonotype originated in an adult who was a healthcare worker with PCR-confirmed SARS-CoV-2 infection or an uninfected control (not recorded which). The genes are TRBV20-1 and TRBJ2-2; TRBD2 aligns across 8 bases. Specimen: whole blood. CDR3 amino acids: CSARDSGGAFGTGELFF. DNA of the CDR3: TGCAGTGCTAGAGATTCCGGGGGGGCCTTTGGCACCGGGGAGCTGTTTTTT.